This TCR beta chain emerged from a study of shared clonotypes between healthy human individuals. Study-wide context: Three plates were used per donor for CD4 naive, three for CD4 memory, two for CD8 naive and one for CD8 memory.

Some 30,000 T cell genomes (approximately 0.2 ug DNA) went into each sorted-subset replicate. Repertoires were generated with immunoSEQ multiplex PCR, while TCRdb's copy carries only in-frame clones and drops some. The sample lists millions of clones; around nine tenths were seen once. None of the donors, who were healthy HIV-negative adults, had recently had acute infections or vaccinations. On this clone: Antigen specificity is unknown.

The CDR3 contains 14 residues. J lost 6 bases, V lost 5 bases, and 9 bases had no gene match. In germline, CDR1 is SGHVS, CDR2 FNYEAQ. Study results and limitations: The study found roughly 5% of naive CD4 clonotypes shared across four donors.

The origin of this receptor is a man aged 18 to 30 in good health. The specimen was naive CD4+ T cells sorted from blood. Sample subset: CD45RA+ positively selected. The chain carries TRBV7-6 and TRBJ2-7; TRBD1 agrees at 8 bases. The CDR3 sequence: CASSPRGQGGEQYF. CDR3 DNA sequence: TGTGCCAGCAGCCCTCGCGGACAGGGCGGCGAGCAGTACTTC.